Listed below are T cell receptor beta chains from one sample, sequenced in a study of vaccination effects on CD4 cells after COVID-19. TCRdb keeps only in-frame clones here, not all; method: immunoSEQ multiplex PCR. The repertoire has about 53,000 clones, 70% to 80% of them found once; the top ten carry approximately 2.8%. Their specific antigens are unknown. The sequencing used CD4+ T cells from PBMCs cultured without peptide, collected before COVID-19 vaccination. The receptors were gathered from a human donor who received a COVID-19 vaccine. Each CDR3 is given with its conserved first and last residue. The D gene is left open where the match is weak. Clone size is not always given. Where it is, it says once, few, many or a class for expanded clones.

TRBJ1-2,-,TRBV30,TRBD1,TGTGCCTGGAGTGTTCCGGGACAGGATTATGGCTACACCTTC,CAWSVPGQDYGYTF
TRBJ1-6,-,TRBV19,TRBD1,TGTGCCAGCAGGGGGGTGAGGAATTCACCCCTCCACTTT,CASRGVRNSPLHF
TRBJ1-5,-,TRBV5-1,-,TGCGCCAGCAGACAGGGTCAGGGGCAGCCCCAGCATTTT,CASRQGQGQPQHF
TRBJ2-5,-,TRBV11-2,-,TGTGCCAGCAGCTCCTTAGAGACCCAGTACTTC,CASSSLETQYF
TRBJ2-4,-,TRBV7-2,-,TGTGCCAGCAGCATAGAACGTAACATTCAGTACTTC,CASSIERNIQYF
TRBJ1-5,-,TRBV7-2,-,TGTGCCAGCAGCTTAGCGGGCAATAGCAATCAGCCCCAGCATTTT,CASSLAGNSNQPQHF
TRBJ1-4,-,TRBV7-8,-,TGTGCCAGCAGCTTGGCCCGGGTGACTAATGAAAAACTGTTTTTT,CASSLARVTNEKLFF
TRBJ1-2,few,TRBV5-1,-,TGCGCCAGCAGCATTACACAGGATGGCTACACCTTC,CASSITQDGYTF
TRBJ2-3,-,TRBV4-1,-,TGCGCCAGCAGATCCCTTTCGGGGCCCCTCACAGATACGCAGTATTTT,CASRSLSGPLTDTQYF
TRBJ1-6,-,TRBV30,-,TGTGCCTGGAGCGTGGGGGAAGTAGACTCCTATAATTCACCCCTCCACTTT,CAWSVGEVDSYNSPLHF
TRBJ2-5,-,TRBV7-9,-,TGTGCCAGCAGCTTAAGATCGGGTAGTCAAGAGACCCAGTACTTC,CASSLRSGSQETQYF
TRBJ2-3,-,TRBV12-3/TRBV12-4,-,TGTGCCAGCAGTTTAGGGGGCCACAGGTATTTT,CASSLGGHRYF
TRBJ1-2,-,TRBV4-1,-,TGCGCCAGCAGTCGACAGGAGTTAGCTAACTATGGCTACACCTTC,CASSRQELANYGYTF
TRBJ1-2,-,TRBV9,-,TGTGCCAGCAGCGTAGGTCCCTTCGCGGCCGGCTATGGCTACACCTTC,CASSVGPFAAGYGYTF